This entry lists 26 T cell receptor beta chains sequenced from one sample in a study of human T cells and chemical hapten exposure. TCRdb re-called the RACE reads through MiXCR, storing one row per CDR3 protein. The sample lists a few hundred thousand distinct CDR3 sequences, just under 6.5% occurring once. Time point reported: patch test 2, 6 weeks after DPC sensitization. As for treatment: therapeutic diphenylcyclopropenone sensitization with weekly scalp DPC. This material consisted of whole blood, taken in connection with sensitization to the hapten diphenylcyclopropenone (DPC). The receptors stem from a woman aged 18-29 years with alopecia areata. Some clones in this sample may be carry-over from other donors' samples.

Ten or more counts support this clonotype. J is TRBJ1-5 and V is TRBV6-2 or TRBV6-3; 7 positions match TRBD1. After removal of 8 bases from V and 0 bases from J, the junction contained 19 bases not matched to a gene. This CDR3 region has 19 residues. Germline CDR1 and CDR2: MNHEY and SVGEGT. In nucleotides, the CDR3 is TGTGCCAGCGAAACGGGGGTCAAAGACAGGGCCTTTAGCAATCAGCCCCAGCATTTT. Encoded protein: CASETGVKDRAFSNQPQHF.

This clonotype came up many times. This chain links TRBV6-2 or TRBV6-3 with TRBJ1-5, with D possibly being TRBD1 (5 bases). Looked up from germline, CDR1 is MNHEY and CDR2 is SVGEGT. The CDR3 runs to 12 residues. Trimming took off 10 bases at V and 11 bases at J, with 18 bases between the two ends. The CDR3 reads CAIRDPLGSQHF. In DNA, the CDR3 is TGTGCCATCCGGGACCCCCTAGGCTCCCAGCATTTT.

This clonotype was counted many times. This chain links TRBV29-1 with TRBJ2-1; 16 nucleotides match TRBD2. The germline V gene has CDR1 SQVTM and CDR2 ANQGSEA. This CDR3 comprises 13 residues. Trimming removed 6 bases from V and 12 bases from J; junction bases left unmatched: 5. The CDR3 spells CSVGTSGGAGQFF. CDR3 DNA: TGCAGCGTCGGGACTAGCGGGGGGGCCGGGCAGTTCTTC.

In this sample, this clonotype turned up a few times. In nucleotides, the CDR3 is TGTGCCAGCAGCCCCTTGACAGCCGAGGAGCTGTTTTTT. Amino acid sequence: CASSPLTAEELFF. This chain links TRBV12-3 or TRBV12-4 with TRBJ2-2, with D maybe TRBD1 (5 bases). This CDR3 has 13 amino acids. With 6 bases removed from V and 10 bases from J, the gap between germline ends came to 15 bases.

This clonotype was detected only a few times. The rearrangement uses TRBV20-1 and TRBJ2-7; TRBD1 matches 8 bases. The CDR3 is 13 amino acids. Looked up from germline, CDR1 is DFQATT and CDR2 is SNEGSKA (reference sequence). Losses at the gene ends were 5 bases for V and 2 bases for J; bases not matched to a gene: 5. CDR3: CSAPDRATYEQYF. For the CDR3, the DNA is TGCAGTGCTCCGGACAGGGCCACCTACGAGCAGTACTTC.

This clonotype was observed at least ten times. The chain uses TRBV27 and TRBJ2-3, with TRBD2 identical over 7 bases. Unmatched junction bases numbered 12, after V lost 6 bases and J lost 6 bases. The CDR3 totals 15 residues. The germline V gene encodes CDR1 MNHEY and CDR2 SMNVEV (reference sequence). CDR3 in amino acids: CASRVLAAPRDTQYF. CDR3 sequence (DNA): TGTGCCAGCAGAGTTCTAGCGGCCCCACGGGATACGCAGTATTTT.

At least ten counts were recorded for this clonotype. The chain uses TRBV20-1 and TRBJ1-4; D unclear. CDR1 is DFQATT, CDR2 SNEGSKA, per germline (reference sequence). The CDR3 extends over 13 amino acids. Trimming left V 2 bases short and J 3 bases short, with 7 bases between. This CDR3 reads CSARSSSNEKLFF. Written as DNA, the CDR3 is TGCAGTGCTAGATCCAGCTCTAATGAAAAACTGTTTTTT.

The gene calls are TRBV15 and TRBJ2-7; possible D gene TRBD2, 6 bases. The CDR3 extends over 15 amino acids. The germline V gene has CDR1 LNHNV and CDR2 YYDKDF (reference sequence). V was cut by 1 base and J by 0 bases, with 10 bases left in between. CDR3 sequence (DNA): TGTGCCACCAGCAGAGGGAGGGGAAGCTCCTACGAGCAGTACTTC. Translating it yields CATSRGRGSSYEQYF.

The sample holds many counts of this clonotype. The chain recombines TRBV18 with TRBJ2-1, with 11 bases that match TRBD1. This CDR3 comprises 17 residues. Looked up from germline, CDR1 is KGHSH and CDR2 is LQKENI. The junction had 9 bases not matched to a gene; V was cut back by 2 bases and J by 6 bases. The CDR3 sequence: CASSPGTGQGGGNEQFF. As DNA, the CDR3 is TGTGCCAGCTCACCAGGAACGGGACAGGGGGGAGGCAATGAGCAGTTCTTC.

There are many counts of this clonotype. The chain carries TRBV7-2 and TRBJ1-6; 10 positions match TRBD1. Germline CDR1 SGHTA, CDR2 FQGNSA. There are 14 residues in the CDR3. The trim removed 1 base at V and 11 bases at J, leaving 2 bases unmatched. The CDR3, as DNA: TGTGCCAGCAGCTTAGAGACAGGGGGCCCACCCCTCCACTTT. Amino acid sequence: CASSLETGGPPLHF.

This clonotype showed up just a few times. V usage is TRBV27 and J usage is TRBJ1-1; D remains unclear. V was clipped by 2 bases and J by 0 bases, with 7 bases between them. CDR1 is MNHEY, CDR2 SMNVEV, per germline (reference sequence). The CDR3 consists of 14 residues. This CDR3 reads CASSLRDMNTEAFF. For the CDR3, the DNA is TGTGCCAGCAGTTTAAGGGATATGAACACTGAAGCTTTCTTT.

This clonotype showed up just a few times. The rearrangement links TRBV7-2 to TRBJ2-4; D is ambiguous. Trimming shortened V by 4 bases and J by 0 bases, and 7 bases separated the two germline ends. The germline CDR1 and CDR2 sequences are SGHTA and FQGNSA. The CDR3 contains 14 residues. CDR3 sequence: CASSSDLAKNIQYF. CDR3 nucleotide sequence: TGTGCCAGCAGCTCGGACCTAGCCAAAAACATTCAGTACTTC.

The chain has TRBV29-1 and TRBJ1-2; possibly TRBD1 for D (6 bases). Germline V gene lookup returns CDR1 SQVTM and CDR2 ANQGSEA. V shed 3 bases and J shed 3 bases, with 14 bases lying between them. This CDR3 comprises 14 residues. The CDR3: CSVEGAGGDYGYTF. The CDR3 bases are TGCAGCGTTGAGGGGGCGGGAGGAGACTATGGCTACACCTTC.

This clonotype was counted at least ten times. The chain combines TRBV6-2 or TRBV6-3 with TRBJ2-1, with D perhaps matching TRBD2 (5 bases). In germline, CDR1 is MNHEY, CDR2 SVGEGT. CDR3 length equals 15 residues. Deletions cut 2 bases from V and 6 bases from J, with 14 bases between. The CDR3 sequence is CASSYRAGEGNEQFF. CDR3 nucleotides: TGTGCCAGCAGTTACCGGGCAGGTGAGGGCAATGAGCAGTTCTTC.

This sequence joins TRBV28 and TRBJ2-2, with D perhaps TRBD2 (5 bases). This CDR3 contains 15 residues. V lost 5 bases and J 0 bases, leaving 10 bases between the germline ends. Germline values: CDR1 MDHEN, CDR2 SYDVKM. The CDR3 reads CASSPTTANTGELFF. For the CDR3, the DNA is TGTGCCAGCAGTCCGACTACAGCGAACACCGGGGAGCTGTTTTTT.

This clonotype was seen more than once but under ten times. The gene calls are TRBV9 and TRBJ1-2, with 11 positions matching TRBD1. CDR1 SGDLS and CDR2 YYNGEE come from the germline V gene. This CDR3 comprises 14 residues. V gave up 0 bases and J gave up 6 bases; unmatched junction bases: 1. CDR3 sequence reads: CASSVVGQGDGYTF. Written as DNA, the CDR3 is TGTGCCAGCAGCGTAGTGGGACAGGGGGATGGCTACACCTTC.

This clonotype was detected a few times. The chain employs TRBV7-2 and TRBJ1-2; 8 nucleotides match TRBD1. Per the germline V gene, CDR1 is SGHTA and CDR2 is FQGNSA. The CDR3 runs to 15 residues. V dropped 4 bases and J dropped 3; count of bases not matched to a gene: 7. CDR3 region: CASSSGQGAYYGYTF. CDR3 DNA sequence: TGTGCCAGCAGCTCCGGTCAGGGGGCATACTATGGCTACACCTTC.

The rearrangement links TRBV7-2 to TRBJ1-1; D not certain. Germline assignment: CDR1 SGHTA and CDR2 FQGNSA. The CDR3 covers 13 residues. V gave up 2 bases and J gave up 2 bases, with 6 bases separating them. The CDR3 sequence: CASSLTYNTEAFF. In nucleotides, the CDR3 is TGTGCCAGCAGCTTAACGTATAACACTGAAGCTTTCTTT. The variable domain in full, completed from reference TRBV7-2 and TRBJ1-1, reads GAGVSQSPSNKVTEKGKDVELRCDPISGHTALYWYRQSLGQGLEFLIYFQGNSAPDKSGLPSDRFSAERTGGSVSTLTIQRTQQEDSAVYLCASSLTYNTEAFFGQGTRLTVV.

This clonotype was counted only a few times. This chain uses TRBV29-1 with TRBJ2-2; a possible D gene is TRBD1 (5 bases). The V gene lost 1 base and the J gene lost 1 base, with 7 bases spanning the gap. Germline-derived CDR1 and CDR2 are SQVTM and ANQGSEA. This CDR3 region has 14 residues. CDR3 sequence: CSVEGQGNTGELFF. The CDR3, as DNA: TGCAGCGTTGAAGGGCAGGGGAACACCGGGGAGCTGTTTTTT.

This clonotype was seen many times. The chain uses TRBV7-7 and TRBJ1-2; D gene unclear. V was clipped by 10 bases and J by 7 bases, with 4 bases between them. The CDR3 runs to 8 residues. CDR1 is SSHAT, CDR2 FNYEAQ, per germline (reference sequence). CDR3 amino acids: CATLGYTF. The CDR3 nucleotides read TGTGCCACACTTGGCTACACCTTC.

The genes are TRBV4-1 and TRBJ2-2; no clear D. The CDR3 has 18 amino acids. CDR1 is MGHRA and CDR2 is YSYEKL in the germline V gene. The V and J ends lost 0 bases and 5 bases respectively, with 19 bases between them. CDR3 DNA: TGCGCCAGCAGCCAAGATCCCCCGCGCGACGATCGGACCGGGGAGCTGTTTTTT. It translates to CASSQDPPRDDRTGELFF.

Many counts were recorded for this clonotype. CDR3 sequence: CASSQELADTQYF. CDR3 DNA: TGCGCCAGCAGCCAAGAGTTGGCAGATACGCAGTATTTT. The chain has TRBV4-3 and TRBJ2-3; no clear D. Trimming removed 0 bases from V and 4 bases from J, with 5 bases in between. Germline CDR1 is LGHNA and CDR2 is YSLEER. CDR3 size: 13 residues.

This clonotype was observed many times. V and J are TRBV7-8 and TRBJ1-1; D gene unclear. Looked up from germline, CDR1 is SGHVS and CDR2 is FQNEAQ. CDR3 length: 16 residues. The germline V and J ends were trimmed by 4 bases and 0 bases, with 15 bases remaining between them. Written as DNA, the CDR3 is TGTGCCAGCAGCTCTAAAGCGGATTCCATGAACACTGAAGCTTTCTTT. Encoded protein: CASSSKADSMNTEAFF.

This clonotype was counted many times. This chain joins TRBV12-3 or TRBV12-4 and TRBJ1-5; 8 positions match TRBD1. The ends lost 6 bases at V and 7 bases at J; junction bases unmatched: 8. This CDR3 region has 14 residues. CDR3 nucleotide sequence: TGTGCCAGCAGCGGACAGGGATGGTCACAGCCCCAGCATTTT. Encoded protein: CASSGQGWSQPQHF.

The rearrangement joins TRBV10-3 to TRBJ1-1, with a possible D match to TRBD1 (6 bases). The CDR3 is made up of 17 amino acids. The ends were cut back, 6 bases at V and 4 bases at J, with 24 bases in the middle. Per the germline V gene, CDR1 is ENHRY and CDR2 is SYGVKD. CDR3 bases: TGTGCCATCAGGTCTGCATCAGGGGCGGATCTGGGCACTGAAGCTTTCTTT. Residues: CAIRSASGADLGTEAFF.

This clonotype was observed a handful of times. The chain is built from TRBV11-2 and TRBJ2-1; D call uncertain. Germline values: CDR1 SGHAT, CDR2 FQNNGV. The V end lost 4 bases, the J end lost 14 bases, and 12 bases lay between the germline ends. The CDR3 covers 11 residues. CDR3 DNA: TGTGCCAGCAGCTCAGGACCGAATAAGTTCTTC. This codes for CASSSGPNKFF.